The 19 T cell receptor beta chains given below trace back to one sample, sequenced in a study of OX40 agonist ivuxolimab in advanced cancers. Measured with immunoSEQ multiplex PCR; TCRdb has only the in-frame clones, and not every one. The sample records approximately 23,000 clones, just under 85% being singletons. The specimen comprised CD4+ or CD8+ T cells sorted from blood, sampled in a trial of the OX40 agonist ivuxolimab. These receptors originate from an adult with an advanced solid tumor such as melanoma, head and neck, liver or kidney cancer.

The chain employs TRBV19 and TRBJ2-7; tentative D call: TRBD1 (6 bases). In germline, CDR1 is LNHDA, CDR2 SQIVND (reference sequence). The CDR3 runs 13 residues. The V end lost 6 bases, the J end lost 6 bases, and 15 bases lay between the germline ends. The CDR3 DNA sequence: TGTGCCAGTAGGACTACAGGGTTCGGCGAGCAGTACTTC. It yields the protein CASRTTGFGEQYF.

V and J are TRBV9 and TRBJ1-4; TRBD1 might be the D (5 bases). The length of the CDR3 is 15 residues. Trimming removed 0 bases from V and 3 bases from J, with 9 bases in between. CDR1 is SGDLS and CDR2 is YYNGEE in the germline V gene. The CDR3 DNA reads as TGTGCCAGCAGCGTAGACGCAGGGCCTAATGAAAAACTGTTTTTT. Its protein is CASSVDAGPNEKLFF.

Written as DNA, the CDR3 is TGTGCCAGCAGCTTAGAAGGGGGCGGAAACACCATATATTTT. Protein: CASSLEGGGNTIYF. This chain uses TRBV13 with TRBJ1-3; 7 nucleotides match TRBD1. V gave up 1 base and J gave up 4 bases; unmatched junction bases: 1. Germline loops: CDR1 PRHDT, CDR2 FYEKMQ (reference sequence). The CDR3 extends over 14 amino acids.

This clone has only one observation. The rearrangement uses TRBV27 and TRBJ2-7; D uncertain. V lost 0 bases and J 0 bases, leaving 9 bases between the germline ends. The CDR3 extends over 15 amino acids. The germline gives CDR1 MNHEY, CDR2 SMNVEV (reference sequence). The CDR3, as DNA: TGTGCCAGCAGTTTATCGGGATTTAGCTCCTACGAGCAGTACTTC. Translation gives CASSLSGFSSYEQYF.

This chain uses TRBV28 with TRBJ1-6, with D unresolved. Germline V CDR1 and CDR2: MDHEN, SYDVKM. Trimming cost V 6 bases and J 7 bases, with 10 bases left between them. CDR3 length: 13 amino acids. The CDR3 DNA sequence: TGTGCCAGCAGGCAGGCGGGGAATTCACCCCTCCACTTT. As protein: CASRQAGNSPLHF.

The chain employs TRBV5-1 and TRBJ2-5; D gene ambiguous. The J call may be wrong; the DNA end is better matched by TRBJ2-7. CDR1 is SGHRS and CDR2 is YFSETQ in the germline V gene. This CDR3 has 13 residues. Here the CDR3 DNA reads TGCGCCAGCAGCTTGTCAAGTTCCTACGAGCAGTACTTC. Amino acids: CASSLSSSYEQYF.

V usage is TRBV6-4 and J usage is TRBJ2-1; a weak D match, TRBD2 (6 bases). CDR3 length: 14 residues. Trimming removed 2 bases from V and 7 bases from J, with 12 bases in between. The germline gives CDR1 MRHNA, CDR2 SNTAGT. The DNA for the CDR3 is TGTGCCAGCAGTGACCGCGGGGATTGGAATGAGCAGTTCTTC. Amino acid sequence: CASSDRGDWNEQFF.

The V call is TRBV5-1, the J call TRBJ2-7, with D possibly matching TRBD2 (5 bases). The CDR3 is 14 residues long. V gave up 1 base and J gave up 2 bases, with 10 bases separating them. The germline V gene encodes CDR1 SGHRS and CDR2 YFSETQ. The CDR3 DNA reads TGCGCCAGCAGCTTGTTAGGAGGTACCTACGAGCAGTACTTC. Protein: CASSLLGGTYEQYF.

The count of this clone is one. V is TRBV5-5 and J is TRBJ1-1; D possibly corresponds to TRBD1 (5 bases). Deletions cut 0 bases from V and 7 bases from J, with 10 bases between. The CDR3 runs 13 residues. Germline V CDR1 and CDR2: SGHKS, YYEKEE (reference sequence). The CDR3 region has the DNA TGTGCCAGCAGCTTGGCTCTTGGGGGTGAAGCTTTCTTT. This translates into CASSLALGGEAFF.

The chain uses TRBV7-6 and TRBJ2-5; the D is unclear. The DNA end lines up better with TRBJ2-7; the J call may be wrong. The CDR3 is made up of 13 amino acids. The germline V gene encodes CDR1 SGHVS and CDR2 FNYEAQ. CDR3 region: CASSLARSYEQYF. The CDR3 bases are TGTGCCAGCAGCTTAGCTCGGAGCTACGAGCAGTACTTC.

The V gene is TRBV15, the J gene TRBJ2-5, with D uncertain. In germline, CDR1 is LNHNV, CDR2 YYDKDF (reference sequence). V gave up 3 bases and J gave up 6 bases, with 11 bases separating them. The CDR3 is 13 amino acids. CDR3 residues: CATSRTEMQTQYF. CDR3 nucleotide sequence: TGTGCCACCAGCAGGACTGAGATGCAGACCCAGTACTTC.

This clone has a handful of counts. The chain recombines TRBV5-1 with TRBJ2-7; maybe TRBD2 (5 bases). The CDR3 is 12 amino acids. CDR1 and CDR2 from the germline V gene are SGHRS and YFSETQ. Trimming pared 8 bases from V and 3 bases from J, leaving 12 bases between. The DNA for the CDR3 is TGCGCCAGGACGAGGGAGAGCTACGAGCAGTACTTC. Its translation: CARTRESYEQYF.

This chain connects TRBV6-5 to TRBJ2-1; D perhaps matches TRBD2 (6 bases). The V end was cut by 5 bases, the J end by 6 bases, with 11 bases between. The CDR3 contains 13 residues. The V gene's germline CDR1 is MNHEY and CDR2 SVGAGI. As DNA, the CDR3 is TGTGCCAGCAGTCCGGTAGCGGTCAATGAGCAGTTCTTC. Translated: CASSPVAVNEQFF.

The CDR3 region is CASSLVDREQYF. Here the CDR3 DNA reads TGTGCCAGCAGCTTAGTTGACCGGGAGCAGTACTTC. The V gene is TRBV7-8, the J gene TRBJ2-7; D is uncertain. CDR1 and CDR2 from the germline V gene are SGHVS and FQNEAQ. The CDR3 runs to 12 residues. Deletions cut 1 base from V and 7 bases from J, with 8 bases between.

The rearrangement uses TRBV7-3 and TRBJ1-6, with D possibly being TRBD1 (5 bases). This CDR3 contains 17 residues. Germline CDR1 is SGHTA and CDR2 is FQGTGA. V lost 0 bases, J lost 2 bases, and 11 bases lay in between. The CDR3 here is CASSLTPGPPYNSPLHF. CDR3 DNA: TGTGCCAGCAGCTTAACCCCGGGACCTCCCTATAATTCACCCCTCCACTTT.

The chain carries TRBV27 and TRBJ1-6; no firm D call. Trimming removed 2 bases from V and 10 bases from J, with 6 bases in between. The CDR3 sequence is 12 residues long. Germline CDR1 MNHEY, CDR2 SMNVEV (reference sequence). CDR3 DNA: TGTGCCAGCAGTTTACGGCAATCACCCCTCCACTTT. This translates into CASSLRQSPLHF.

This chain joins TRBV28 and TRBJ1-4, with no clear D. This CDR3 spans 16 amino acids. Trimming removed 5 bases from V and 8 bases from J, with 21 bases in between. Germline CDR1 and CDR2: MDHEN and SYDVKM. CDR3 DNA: TGTGCCAGCAGTCCGATTCCCCAGAGGTCACAGGAAAAACTGTTTTTT. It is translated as CASSPIPQRSQEKLFF.

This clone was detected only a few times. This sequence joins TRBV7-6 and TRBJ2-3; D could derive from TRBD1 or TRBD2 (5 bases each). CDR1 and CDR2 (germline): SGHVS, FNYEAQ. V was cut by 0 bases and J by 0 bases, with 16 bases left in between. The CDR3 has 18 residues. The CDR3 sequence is CASSLAGTSPGSTDTQYF. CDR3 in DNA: TGTGCCAGCAGCTTAGCGGGGACCTCTCCGGGGAGCACAGATACGCAGTATTTT.

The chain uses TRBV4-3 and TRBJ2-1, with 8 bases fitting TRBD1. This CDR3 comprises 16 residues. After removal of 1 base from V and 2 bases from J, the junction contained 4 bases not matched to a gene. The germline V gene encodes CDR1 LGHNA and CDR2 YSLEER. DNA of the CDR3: TGCGCCAGCAGCCAAGCTCGACAGGGGCCCTACAATGAGCAGTTCTTC. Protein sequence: CASSQARQGPYNEQFF.